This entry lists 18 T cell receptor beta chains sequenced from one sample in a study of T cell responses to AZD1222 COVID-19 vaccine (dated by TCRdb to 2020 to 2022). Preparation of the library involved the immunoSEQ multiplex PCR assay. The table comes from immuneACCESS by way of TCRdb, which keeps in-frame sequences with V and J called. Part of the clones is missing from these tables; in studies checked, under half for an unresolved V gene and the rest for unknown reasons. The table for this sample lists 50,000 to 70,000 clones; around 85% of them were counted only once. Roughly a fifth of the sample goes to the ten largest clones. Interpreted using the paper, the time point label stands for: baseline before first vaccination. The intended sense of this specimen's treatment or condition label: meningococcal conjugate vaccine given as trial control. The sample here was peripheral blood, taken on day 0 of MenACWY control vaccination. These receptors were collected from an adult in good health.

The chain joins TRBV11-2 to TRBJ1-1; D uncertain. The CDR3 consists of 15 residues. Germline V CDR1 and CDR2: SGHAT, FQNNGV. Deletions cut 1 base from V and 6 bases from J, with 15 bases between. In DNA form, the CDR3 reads TGTGCCAGCAGCTTAGTATCGGCAGGATGGCCTGAAGCTTTCTTT. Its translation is CASSLVSAGWPEAFF.

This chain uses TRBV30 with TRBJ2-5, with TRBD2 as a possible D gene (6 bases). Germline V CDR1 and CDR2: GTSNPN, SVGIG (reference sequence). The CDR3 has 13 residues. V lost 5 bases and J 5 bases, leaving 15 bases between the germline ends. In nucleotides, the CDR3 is TGTGCCTGGGGTAATCGGGCGGGGGAGACCCAGTACTTC. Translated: CAWGNRAGETQYF.

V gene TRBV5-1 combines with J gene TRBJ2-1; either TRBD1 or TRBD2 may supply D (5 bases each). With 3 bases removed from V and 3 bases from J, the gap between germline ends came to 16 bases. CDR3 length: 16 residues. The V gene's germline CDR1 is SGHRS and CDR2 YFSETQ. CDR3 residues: CASSSGRGRHYNEQFF. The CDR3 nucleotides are TGCGCCAGCAGCTCGGGAAGGGGCCGACACTACAATGAGCAGTTCTTC.

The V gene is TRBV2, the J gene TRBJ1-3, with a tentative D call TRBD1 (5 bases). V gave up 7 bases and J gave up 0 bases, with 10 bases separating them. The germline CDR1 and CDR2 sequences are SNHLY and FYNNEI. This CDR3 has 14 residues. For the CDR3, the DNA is TGTGCCAGCAATCCGACAGTCTCTGGAAACACCATATATTTT. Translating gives CASNPTVSGNTIYF. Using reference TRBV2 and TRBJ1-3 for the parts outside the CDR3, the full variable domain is EPEVTQTPSHQVTQMGQEVILRCVPISNHLYFYWYRQILGQKVEFLVSFYNNEISEKSEIFDDQFSVERPDGSNFTLKIRSTKLEDSAMYFCASNPTVSGNTIYFGEGSWLTVV.

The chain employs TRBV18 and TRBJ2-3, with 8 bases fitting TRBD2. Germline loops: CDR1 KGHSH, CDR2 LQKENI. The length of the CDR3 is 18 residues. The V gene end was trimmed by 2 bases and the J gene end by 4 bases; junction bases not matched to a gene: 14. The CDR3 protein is CASSPIMTGGPKADTQYF. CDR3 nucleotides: TGTGCCAGCTCACCAATTATGACGGGAGGGCCGAAAGCAGATACGCAGTATTTT.

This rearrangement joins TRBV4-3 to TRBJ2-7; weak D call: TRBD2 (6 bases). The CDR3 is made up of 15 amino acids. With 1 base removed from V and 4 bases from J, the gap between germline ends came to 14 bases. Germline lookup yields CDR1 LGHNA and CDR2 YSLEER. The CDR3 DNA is TGCGCCAGCAGCCAAGGACGATGGGGGAGGTACGAGCAGTACTTC. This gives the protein CASSQGRWGRYEQYF.

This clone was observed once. CDR3: CASSRDRGMAGNTIYF. The CDR3 DNA reads as TGTGCCAGCAGTCGCGACAGGGGTATGGCTGGAAACACCATATATTTT. The V and J genes are TRBV2 and TRBJ1-3; TRBD1 matches at 8 bases. Germline CDR1 reads SNHLY; CDR2 reads FYNNEI. V dropped 5 bases and J dropped 2; count of bases not matched to a gene: 8. This CDR3 has 16 residues.

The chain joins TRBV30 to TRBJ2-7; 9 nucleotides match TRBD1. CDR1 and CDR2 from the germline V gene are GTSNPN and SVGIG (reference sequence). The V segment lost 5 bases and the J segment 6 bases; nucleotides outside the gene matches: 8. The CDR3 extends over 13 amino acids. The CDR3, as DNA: TGTGCCTGGGCCCGGGACAGGGAAGGCGAGCAGTACTTC. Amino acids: CAWARDREGEQYF.

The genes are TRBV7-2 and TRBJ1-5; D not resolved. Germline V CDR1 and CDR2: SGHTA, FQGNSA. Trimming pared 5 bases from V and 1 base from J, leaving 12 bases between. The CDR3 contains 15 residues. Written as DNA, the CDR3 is TGTGCCAGCAGCCTACAAAAGGGAAGCAATCAGCCCCAGCATTTT. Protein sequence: CASSLQKGSNQPQHF.

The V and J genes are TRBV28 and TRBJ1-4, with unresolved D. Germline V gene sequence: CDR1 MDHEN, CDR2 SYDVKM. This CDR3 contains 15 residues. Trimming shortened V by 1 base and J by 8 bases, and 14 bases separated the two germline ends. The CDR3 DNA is TGTGCCAGCAGTTTATTCGGCATGTCGGGAGAAAAACTGTTTTTT. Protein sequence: CASSLFGMSGEKLFF.

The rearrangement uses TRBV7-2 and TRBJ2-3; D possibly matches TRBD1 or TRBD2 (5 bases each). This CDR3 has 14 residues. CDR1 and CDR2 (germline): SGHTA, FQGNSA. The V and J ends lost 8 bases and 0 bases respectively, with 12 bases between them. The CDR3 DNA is TGTGCCAGCCTGAGGGGCTTGAGCACAGATACGCAGTATTTT. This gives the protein CASLRGLSTDTQYF.

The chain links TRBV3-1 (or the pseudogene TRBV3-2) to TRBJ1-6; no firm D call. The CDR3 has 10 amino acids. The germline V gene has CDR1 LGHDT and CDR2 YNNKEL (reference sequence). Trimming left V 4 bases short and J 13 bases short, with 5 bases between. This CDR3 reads CASSPRPLHF. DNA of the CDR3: TGTGCCAGCAGCCCCCGCCCCCTCCACTTT.

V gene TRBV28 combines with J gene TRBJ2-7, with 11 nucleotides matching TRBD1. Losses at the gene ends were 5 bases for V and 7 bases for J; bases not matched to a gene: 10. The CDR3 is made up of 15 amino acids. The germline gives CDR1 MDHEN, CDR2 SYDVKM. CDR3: CASSPFGQGAREQYF. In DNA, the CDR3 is TGTGCCAGCAGTCCCTTCGGACAGGGGGCGCGGGAGCAGTACTTC.

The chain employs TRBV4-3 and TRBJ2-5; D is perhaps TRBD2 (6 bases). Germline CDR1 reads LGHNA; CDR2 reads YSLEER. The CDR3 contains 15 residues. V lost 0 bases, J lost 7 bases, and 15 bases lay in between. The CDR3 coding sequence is TGCGCCAGCAGCCAAGATCAGGCGGGAACGGGGACCCAGTACTTC. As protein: CASSQDQAGTGTQYF.

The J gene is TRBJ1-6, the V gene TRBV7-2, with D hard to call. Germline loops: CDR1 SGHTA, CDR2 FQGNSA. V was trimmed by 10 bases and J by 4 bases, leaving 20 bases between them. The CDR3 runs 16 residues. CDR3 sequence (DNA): TGTGCCATTCCCACCCCAGGACGTTCGTATAATTCACCCCTCCACTTT. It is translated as CAIPTPGRSYNSPLHF.

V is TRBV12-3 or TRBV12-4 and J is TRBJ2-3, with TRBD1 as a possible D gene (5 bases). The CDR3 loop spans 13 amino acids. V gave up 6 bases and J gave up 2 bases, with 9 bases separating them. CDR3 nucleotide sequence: TGTGCCAGCAGAACCAGGGACACAGATACGCAGTATTTT. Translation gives CASRTRDTDTQYF.

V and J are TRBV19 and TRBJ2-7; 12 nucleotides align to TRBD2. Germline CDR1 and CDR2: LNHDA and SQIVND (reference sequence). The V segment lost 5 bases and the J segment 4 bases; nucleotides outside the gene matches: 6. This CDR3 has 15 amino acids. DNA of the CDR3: TGTGCCAGTAGTCCGGTGACTAGCGGGAGATACGAGCAGTACTTC. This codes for CASSPVTSGRYEQYF.

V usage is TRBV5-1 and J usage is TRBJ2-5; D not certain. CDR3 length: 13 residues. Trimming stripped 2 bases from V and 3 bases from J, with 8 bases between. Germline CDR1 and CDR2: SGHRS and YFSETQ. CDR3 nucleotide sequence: TGCGCCAGCAGCTTAACTAATAAAGAGACCCAGTACTTC. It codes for CASSLTNKETQYF.